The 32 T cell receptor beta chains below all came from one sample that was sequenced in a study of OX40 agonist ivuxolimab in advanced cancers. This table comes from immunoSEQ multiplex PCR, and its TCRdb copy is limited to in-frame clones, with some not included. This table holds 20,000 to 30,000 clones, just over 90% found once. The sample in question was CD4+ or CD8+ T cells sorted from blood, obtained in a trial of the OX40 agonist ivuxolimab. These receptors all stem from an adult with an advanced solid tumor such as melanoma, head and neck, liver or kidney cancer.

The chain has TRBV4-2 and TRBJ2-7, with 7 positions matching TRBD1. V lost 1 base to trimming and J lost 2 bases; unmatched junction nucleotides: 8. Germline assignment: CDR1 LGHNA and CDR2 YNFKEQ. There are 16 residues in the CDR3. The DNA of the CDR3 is TGTGCCAGCAGCCAAGCAGAGGGGGCGATCCCCTACGAGCAGTACTTC. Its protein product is CASSQAEGAIPYEQYF.

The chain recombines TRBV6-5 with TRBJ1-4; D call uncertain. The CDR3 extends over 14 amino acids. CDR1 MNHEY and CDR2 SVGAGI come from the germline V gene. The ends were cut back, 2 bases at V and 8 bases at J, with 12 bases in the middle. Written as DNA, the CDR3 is TGTGCCAGCAGTTACCTGGGCTCGGGGGAAAAACTGTTTTTT. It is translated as CASSYLGSGEKLFF.

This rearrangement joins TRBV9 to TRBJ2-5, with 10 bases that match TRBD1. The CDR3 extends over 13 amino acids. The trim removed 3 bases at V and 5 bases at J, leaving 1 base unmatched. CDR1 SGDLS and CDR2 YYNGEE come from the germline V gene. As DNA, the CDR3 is TGTGCCAGCAGCGGGACAGGGGGGGAGACCCAGTACTTC. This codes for CASSGTGGETQYF. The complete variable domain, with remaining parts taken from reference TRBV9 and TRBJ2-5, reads DSGVTQTPKHLITATGQRVTLRCSPRSGDLSVYWYQQSLDQGLQFLIQYYNGEERAKGNILERFSAQQFPDLHSELNLSSLELGDSALYFCASSGTGGETQYFGPGTRLLVL.

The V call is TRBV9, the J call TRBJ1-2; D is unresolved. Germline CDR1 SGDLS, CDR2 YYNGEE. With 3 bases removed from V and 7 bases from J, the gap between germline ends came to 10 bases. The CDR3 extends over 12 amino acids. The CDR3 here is CASSGELPGYTF. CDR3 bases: TGTGCCAGCAGCGGTGAGCTCCCTGGCTACACCTTC.

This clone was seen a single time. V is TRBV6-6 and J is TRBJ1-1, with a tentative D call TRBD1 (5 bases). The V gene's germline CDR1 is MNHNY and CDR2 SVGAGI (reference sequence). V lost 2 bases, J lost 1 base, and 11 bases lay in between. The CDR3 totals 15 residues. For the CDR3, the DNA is TGTGCCAGCAGTTACGGCCGGACATCGAACACTGAAGCTTTCTTT. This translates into CASSYGRTSNTEAFF.

The CDR3 loop reads CASSSGTSGSYEQYF. Here the CDR3 DNA reads TGTGCCAGCAGTTCCGGGACTAGCGGGAGTTACGAGCAGTACTTC. J is TRBJ2-7 and V is TRBV27; 14 nucleotides align to TRBD2. The CDR3 is 15 residues long. Germline V gene data show CDR1 as MNHEY and CDR2 as SMNVEV (reference sequence). Trimming removed 4 bases from V and 4 bases from J; junction bases left unmatched: 3.

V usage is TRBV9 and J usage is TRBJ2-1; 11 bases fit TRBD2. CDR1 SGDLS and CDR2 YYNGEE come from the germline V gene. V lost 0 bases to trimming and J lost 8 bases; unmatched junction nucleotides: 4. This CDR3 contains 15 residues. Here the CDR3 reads CASSVGLAGFHEQFF. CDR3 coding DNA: TGTGCCAGCAGCGTAGGACTAGCGGGGTTTCATGAGCAGTTCTTC. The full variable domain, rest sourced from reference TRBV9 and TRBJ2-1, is DSGVTQTPKHLITATGQRVTLRCSPRSGDLSVYWYQQSLDQGLQFLIQYYNGEERAKGNILERFSAQQFPDLHSELNLSSLELGDSALYFCASSVGLAGFHEQFFGPGTRLTVL.

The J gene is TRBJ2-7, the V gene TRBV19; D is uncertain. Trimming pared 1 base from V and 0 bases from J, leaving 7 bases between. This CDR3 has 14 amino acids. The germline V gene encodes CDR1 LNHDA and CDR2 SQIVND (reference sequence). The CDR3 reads CASSIAAGSYEQYF. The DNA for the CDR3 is TGTGCCAGTAGTATAGCCGCAGGCTCCTACGAGCAGTACTTC.

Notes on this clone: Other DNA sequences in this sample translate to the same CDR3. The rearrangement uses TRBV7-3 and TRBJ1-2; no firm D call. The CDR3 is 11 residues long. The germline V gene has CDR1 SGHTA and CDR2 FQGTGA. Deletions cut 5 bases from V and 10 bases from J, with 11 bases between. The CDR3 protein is CASSTRIDYTF. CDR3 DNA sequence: TGTGCCAGCAGCACTAGAATTGACTACACCTTC.

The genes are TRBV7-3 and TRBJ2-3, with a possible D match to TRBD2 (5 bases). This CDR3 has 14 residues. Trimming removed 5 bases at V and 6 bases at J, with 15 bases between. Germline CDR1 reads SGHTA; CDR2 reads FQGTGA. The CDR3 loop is CASSGSVPSDTQYF. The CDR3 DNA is TGTGCCAGCAGCGGGAGCGTACCTAGCGATACGCAGTATTTT.

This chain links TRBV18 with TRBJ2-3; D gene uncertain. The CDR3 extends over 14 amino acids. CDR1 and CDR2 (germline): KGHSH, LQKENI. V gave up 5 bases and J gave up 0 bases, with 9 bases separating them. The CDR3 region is CASSKGSSTDTQYF. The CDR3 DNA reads TGTGCCAGCTCAAAAGGGTCTAGCACAGATACGCAGTATTTT.

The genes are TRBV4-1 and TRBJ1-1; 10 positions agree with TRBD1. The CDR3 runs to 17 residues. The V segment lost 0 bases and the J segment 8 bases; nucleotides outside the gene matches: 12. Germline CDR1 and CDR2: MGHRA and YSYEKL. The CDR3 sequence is CASSQDPTGTGVHEAFF. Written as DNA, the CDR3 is TGCGCCAGCAGCCAAGACCCGACCGGGACAGGGGTCCACGAAGCTTTCTTT.

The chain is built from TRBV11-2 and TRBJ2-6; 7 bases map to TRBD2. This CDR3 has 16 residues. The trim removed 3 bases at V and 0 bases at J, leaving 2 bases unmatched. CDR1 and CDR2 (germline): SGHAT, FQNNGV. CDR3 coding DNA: TGTGCCAGCAGCTTCGGGAGGAGCTCTGGGGCCAACGTCCTGACTTTC. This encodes CASSFGRSSGANVLTF. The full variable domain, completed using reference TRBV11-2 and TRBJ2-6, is EAGVAQSPRYKIIEKRQSVAFWCNPISGHATLYWYQQILGQGPKLLIQFQNNGVVDDSQLPKDRFSAERLKGVDSTLKIQPAKLEDSAVYLCASSFGRSSGANVLTFGAGSRLTVL.

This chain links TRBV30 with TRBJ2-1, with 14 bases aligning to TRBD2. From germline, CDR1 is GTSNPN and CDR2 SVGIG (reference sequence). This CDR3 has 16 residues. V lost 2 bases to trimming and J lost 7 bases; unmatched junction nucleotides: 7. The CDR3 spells CAWSLQGLAGVNEQFF. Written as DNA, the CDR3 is TGTGCCTGGAGTCTTCAGGGACTAGCGGGAGTTAATGAGCAGTTCTTC.

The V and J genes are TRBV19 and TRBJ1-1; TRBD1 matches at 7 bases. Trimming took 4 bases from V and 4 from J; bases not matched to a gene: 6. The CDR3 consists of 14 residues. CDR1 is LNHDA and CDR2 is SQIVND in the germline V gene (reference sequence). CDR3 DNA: TGTGCCAGTAGTACGACAGGGAGTGGCACTGAAGCTTTCTTT. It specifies CASSTTGSGTEAFF.

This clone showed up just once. The CDR3 bases are TGTGCCAGCAGCTTAGGCGGACAGGGATCGGACTATGGCTACACCTTC. This encodes CASSLGGQGSDYGYTF. The chain recombines TRBV7-3 with TRBJ1-2, with 8 bases matching TRBD1. The CDR3 runs 16 residues. The junction had 8 bases not matched to a gene; V was cut back by 2 bases and J by 3 bases. Germline CDR1 and CDR2: SGHTA and FQGTGA.

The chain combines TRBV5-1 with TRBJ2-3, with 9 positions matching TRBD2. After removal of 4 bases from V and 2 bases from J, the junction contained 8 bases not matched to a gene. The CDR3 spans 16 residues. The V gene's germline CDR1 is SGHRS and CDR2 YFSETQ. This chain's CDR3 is CASSAGSSGVTDTQYF. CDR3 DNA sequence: TGCGCCAGCAGCGCTGGTTCTAGCGGGGTCACAGATACGCAGTATTTT.

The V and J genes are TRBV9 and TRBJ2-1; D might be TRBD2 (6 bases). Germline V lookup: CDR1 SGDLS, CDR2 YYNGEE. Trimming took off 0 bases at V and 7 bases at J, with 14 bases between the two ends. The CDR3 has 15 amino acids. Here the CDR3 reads CASSVEGFGRNEQFF. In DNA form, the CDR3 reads TGTGCCAGCAGCGTAGAGGGGTTCGGGAGAAATGAGCAGTTCTTC.

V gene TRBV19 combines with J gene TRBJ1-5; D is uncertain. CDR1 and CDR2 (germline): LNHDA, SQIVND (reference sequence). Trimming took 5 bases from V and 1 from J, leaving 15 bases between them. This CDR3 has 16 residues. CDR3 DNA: TGTGCCAGTAGTCCCCGGGTGGGCAACAGCAATCAGCCCCAGCATTTT. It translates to CASSPRVGNSNQPQHF.

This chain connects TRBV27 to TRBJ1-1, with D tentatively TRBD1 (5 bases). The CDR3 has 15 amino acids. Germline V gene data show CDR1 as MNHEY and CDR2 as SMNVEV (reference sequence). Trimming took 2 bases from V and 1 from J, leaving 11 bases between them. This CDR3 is CASSLGTSRNTEAFF. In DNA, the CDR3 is TGTGCCAGCAGTTTAGGGACGAGCCGGAACACTGAAGCTTTCTTT.

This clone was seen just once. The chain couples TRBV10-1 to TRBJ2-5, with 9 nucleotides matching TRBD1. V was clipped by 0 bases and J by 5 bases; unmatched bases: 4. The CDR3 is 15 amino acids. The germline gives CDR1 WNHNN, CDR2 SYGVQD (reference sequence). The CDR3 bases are TGCGCCAGCAGTGAGTCGGGGACAGGGCGGGAGACCCAGTACTTC. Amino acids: CASSESGTGRETQYF.

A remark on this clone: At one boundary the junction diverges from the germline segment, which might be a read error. The CDR3, as DNA: TGTGCTAGCAGTCGCCGCACAACAGATACGCAGTATTTT. It codes for CASSRRTTDTQYF. The V and J genes are TRBV7-7 and TRBJ2-3; D remains unclear. CDR3 length: 13 residues. Germline V gene data show CDR1 as SSHAT and CDR2 as FNYEAQ (reference sequence).

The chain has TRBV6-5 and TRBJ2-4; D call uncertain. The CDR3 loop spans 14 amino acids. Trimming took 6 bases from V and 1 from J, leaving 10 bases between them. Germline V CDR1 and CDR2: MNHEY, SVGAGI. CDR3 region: CASSLNSAKNIQYF. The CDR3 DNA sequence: TGTGCCAGCAGCCTCAATTCGGCCAAAAACATTCAGTACTTC.

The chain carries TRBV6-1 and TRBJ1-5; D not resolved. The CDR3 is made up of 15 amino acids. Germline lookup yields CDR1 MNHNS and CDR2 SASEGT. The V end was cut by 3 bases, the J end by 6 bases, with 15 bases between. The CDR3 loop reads CASSDVISLSQPQHF. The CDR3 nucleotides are TGTGCCAGCAGTGACGTGATCAGCTTAAGTCAGCCCCAGCATTTT.

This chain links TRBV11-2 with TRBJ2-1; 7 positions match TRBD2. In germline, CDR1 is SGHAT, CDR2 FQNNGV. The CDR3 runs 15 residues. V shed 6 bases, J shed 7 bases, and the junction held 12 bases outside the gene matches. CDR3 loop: CASSPGLGDLNEQFF. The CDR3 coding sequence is TGTGCCAGCAGTCCAGGACTAGGAGATTTAAATGAGCAGTTCTTC.

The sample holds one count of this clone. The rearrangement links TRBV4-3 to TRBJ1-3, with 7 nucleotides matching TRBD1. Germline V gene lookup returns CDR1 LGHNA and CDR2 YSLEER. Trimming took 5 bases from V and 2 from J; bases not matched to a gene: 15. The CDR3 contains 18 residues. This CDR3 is CASSLRQGLSPTGNTIYF. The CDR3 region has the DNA TGCGCCAGCAGCTTGCGACAGGGCCTCTCACCCACTGGAAACACCATATATTTT.

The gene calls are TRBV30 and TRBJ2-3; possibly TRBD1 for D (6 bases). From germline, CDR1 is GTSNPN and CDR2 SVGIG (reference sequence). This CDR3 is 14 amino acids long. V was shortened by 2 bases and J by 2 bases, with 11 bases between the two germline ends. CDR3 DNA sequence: TGTGCCTGGAGTAAGCAGGGGATCACAGATACGCAGTATTTT. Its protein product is CAWSKQGITDTQYF.

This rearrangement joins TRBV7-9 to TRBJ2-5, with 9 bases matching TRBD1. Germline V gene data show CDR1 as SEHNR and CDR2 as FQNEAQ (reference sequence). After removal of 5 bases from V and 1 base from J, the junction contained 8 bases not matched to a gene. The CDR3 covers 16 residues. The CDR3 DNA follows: TGTGCCAGCAGCGGATCGGGACAGGGTGGCCAAGAGACCCAGTACTTC. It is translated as CASSGSGQGGQETQYF.

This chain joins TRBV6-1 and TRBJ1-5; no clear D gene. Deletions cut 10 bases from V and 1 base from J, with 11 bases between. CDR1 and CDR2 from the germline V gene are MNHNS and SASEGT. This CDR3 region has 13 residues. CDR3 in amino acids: CATAGGSNQPQHF. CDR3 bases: TGTGCCACTGCGGGAGGGAGCAATCAGCCCCAGCATTTT.

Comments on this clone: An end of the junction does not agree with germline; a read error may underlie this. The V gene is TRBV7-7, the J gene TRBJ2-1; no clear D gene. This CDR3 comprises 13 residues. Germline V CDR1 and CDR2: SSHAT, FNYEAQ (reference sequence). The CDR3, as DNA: TGTGCTAGCAGCCCCGATGTTGCAGGTGAGCAGTTCTTC. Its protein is CASSPDVAGEQFF.

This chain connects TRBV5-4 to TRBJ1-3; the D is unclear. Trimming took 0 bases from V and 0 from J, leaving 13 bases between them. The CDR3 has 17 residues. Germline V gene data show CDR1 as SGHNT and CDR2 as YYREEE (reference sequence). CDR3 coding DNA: TGTGCCAGCAGCTTGGGAAGCGGCTCCTACTCTGGAAACACCATATATTTT. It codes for CASSLGSGSYSGNTIYF.

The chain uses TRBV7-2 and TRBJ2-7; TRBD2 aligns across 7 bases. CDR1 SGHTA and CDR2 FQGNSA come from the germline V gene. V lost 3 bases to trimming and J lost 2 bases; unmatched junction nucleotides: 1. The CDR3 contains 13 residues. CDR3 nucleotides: TGTGCCAGCAGCTTTACTAGCGCCTACGAGCAGTACTTC. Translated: CASSFTSAYEQYF. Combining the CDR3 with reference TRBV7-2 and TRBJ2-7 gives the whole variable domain GAGVSQSPSNKVTEKGKDVELRCDPISGHTALYWYRQSLGQGLEFLIYFQGNSAPDKSGLPSDRFSAERTGGSVSTLTIQRTQQEDSAVYLCASSFTSAYEQYFGPGTRLTVT.